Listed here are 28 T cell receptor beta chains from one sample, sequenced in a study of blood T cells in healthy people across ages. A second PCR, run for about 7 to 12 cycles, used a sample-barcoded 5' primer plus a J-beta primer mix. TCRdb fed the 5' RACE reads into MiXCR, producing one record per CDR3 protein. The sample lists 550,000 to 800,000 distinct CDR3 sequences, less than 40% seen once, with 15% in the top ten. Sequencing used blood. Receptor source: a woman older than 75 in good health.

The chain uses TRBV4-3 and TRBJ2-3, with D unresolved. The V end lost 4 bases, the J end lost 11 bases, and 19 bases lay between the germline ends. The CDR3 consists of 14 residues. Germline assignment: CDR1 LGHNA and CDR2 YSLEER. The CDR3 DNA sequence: TGCGCCAGCAGCCCAAATTCCCAGTTCGTTCTGCAGTATTTT. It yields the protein CASSPNSQFVLQYF.

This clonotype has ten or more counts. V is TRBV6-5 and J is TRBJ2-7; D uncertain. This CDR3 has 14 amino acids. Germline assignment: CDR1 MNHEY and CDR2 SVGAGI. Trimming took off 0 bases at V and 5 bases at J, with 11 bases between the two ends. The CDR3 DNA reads TGTGCCAGCAGTTACTCGGCCGGGCGCCACGAGCAGTACTTC. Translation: CASSYSAGRHEQYF.

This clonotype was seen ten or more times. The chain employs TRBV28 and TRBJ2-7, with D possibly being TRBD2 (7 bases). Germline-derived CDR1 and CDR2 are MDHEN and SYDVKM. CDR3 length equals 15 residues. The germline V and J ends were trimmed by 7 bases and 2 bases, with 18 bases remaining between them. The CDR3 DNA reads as TGTGCCAGCACCCCAGGGAGGGGGATGACCTACGAGCAGTACTTC. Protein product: CASTPGRGMTYEQYF.

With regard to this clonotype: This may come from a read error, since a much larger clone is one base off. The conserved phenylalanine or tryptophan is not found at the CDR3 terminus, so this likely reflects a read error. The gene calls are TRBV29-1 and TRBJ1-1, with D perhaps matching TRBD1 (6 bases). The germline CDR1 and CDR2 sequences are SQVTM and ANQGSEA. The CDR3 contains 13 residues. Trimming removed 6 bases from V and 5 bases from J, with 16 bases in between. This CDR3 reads CSVERGVGTEAFC. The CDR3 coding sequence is TGCAGCGTGGAAAGGGGGGTTGGGACTGAAGCTTTCTGT.

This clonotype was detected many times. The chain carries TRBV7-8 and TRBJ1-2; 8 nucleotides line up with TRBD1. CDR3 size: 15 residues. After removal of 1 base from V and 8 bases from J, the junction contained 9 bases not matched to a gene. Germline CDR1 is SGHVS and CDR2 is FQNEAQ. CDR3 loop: CASSLVPRTGMGYTF. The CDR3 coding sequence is TGTGCCAGCAGCTTAGTCCCCCGGACAGGGATGGGCTACACCTTC.

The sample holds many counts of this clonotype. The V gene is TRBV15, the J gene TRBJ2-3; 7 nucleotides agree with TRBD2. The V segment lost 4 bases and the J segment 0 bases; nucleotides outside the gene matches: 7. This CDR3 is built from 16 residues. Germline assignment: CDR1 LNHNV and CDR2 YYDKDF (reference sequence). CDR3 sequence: CATSKGASGSTDTQYF. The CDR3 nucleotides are TGTGCCACCAGCAAGGGCGCTAGCGGTAGCACAGATACGCAGTATTTT.

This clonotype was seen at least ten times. The CDR3 region is CASSLVPASYEQYF. The CDR3 nucleotides read TGTGCCAGCAGCTTAGTTCCGGCTTCCTACGAGCAGTACTTC. This chain links TRBV7-8 with TRBJ2-7; D uncertain. Germline CDR1 and CDR2: SGHVS and FQNEAQ. V lost 1 base and J 1 base, leaving 8 bases between the germline ends. The CDR3 covers 14 residues.

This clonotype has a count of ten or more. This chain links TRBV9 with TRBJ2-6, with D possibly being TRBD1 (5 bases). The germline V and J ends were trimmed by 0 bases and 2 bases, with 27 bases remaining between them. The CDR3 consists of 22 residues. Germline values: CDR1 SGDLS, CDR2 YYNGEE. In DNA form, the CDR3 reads TGTGCCAGCAGCGTAGCTAATCTGAGACAGACAACGTCCCCTCCTGGGGCCAACGTCCTGACTTTC. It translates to CASSVANLRQTTSPPGANVLTF.

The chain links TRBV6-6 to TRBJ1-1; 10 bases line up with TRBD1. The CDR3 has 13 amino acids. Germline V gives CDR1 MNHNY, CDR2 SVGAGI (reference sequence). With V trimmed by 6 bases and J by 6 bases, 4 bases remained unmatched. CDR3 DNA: TGTGCCAGCAGCCCCGGGACAGGGGCTGAAGCTTTCTTT. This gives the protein CASSPGTGAEAFF.

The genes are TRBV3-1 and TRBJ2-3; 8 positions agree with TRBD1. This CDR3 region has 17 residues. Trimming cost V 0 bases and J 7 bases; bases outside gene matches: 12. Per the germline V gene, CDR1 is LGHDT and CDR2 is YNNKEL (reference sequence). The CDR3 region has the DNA TGTGCCAGCAGCCAAGATATGGGCCAGGGGGCGCGGAATACGCAGTATTTT. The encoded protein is CASSQDMGQGARNTQYF.

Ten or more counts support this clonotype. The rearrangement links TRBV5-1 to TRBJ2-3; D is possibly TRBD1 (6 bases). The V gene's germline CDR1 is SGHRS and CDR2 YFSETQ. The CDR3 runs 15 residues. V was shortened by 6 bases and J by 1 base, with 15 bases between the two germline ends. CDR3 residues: CASTTSGAGTDTQYF. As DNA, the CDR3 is TGCGCCAGCACGACCTCAGGGGCCGGCACAGATACGCAGTATTTT. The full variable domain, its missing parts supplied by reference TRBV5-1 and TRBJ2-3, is KAGVTQTPRYLIKTRGQQVTLSCSPISGHRSVSWYQQTPGQGLQFLFEYFSETQRNKGNFPGRFSGRQFSNSRSEMNVSTLELGDSALYLCASTTSGAGTDTQYFGPGTRLTVL.

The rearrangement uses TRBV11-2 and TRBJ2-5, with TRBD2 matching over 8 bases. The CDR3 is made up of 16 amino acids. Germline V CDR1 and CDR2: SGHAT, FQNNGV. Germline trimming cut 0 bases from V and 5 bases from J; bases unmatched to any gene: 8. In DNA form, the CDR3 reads TGTGCCAGCAGCTTAGATGGGACTCGCGGGGGGGAGACCCAGTACTTC. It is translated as CASSLDGTRGGETQYF.

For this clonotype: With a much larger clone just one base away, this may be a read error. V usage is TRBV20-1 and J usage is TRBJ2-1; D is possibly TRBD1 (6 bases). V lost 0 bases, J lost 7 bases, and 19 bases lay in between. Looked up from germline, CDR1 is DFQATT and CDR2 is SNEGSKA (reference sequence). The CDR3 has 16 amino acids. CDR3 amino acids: CSARDLGTWSTNEQFF. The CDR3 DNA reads TGCAGTGCTAGAGATCTCGGGACATGGAGCACGAATGAGCAGTTCTTC.

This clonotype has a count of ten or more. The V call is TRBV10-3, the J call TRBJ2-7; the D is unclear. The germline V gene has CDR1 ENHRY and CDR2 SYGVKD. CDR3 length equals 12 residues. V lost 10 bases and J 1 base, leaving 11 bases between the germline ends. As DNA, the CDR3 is TGTGCCACGTCGGCCGTGTCCTACGAGCAGTACTTC. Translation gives CATSAVSYEQYF.

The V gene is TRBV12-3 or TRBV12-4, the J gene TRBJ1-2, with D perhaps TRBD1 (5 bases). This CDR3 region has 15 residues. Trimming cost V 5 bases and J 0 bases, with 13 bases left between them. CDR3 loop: CASSEERGSNYGYTF. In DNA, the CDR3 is TGTGCCAGCAGTGAAGAAAGGGGTTCTAACTATGGCTACACCTTC.

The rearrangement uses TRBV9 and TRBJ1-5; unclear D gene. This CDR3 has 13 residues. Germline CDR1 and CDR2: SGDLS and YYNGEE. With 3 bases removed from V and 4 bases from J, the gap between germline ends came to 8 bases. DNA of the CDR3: TGTGCCAGCAGCGCGCTCATTAATCAGCCCCAGCATTTT. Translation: CASSALINQPQHF.

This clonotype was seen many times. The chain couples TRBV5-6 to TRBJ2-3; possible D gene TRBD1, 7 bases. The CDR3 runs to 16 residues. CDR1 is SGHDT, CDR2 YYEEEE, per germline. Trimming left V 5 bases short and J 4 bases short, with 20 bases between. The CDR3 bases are TGTGCCAGCAGGTCGGCGGGACAGTTAATCGCAGATACGCAGTATTTT. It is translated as CASRSAGQLIADTQYF. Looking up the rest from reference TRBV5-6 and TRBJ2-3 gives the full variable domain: DAGVTQSPTHLIKTRGQQVTLRCSPKSGHDTVSWYQQALGQGPQFIFQYYEEEERQRGNFPDRFSGHQFPNYSSELNVNALLLGDSALYLCASRSAGQLIADTQYFGPGTRLTVL.

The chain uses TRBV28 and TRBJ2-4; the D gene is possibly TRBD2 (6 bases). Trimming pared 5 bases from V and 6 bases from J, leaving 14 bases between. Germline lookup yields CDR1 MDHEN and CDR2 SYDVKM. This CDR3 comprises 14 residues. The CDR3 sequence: CASSGSSVVNIQYF. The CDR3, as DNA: TGTGCCAGCAGTGGGTCTAGCGTAGTAAACATTCAGTACTTC.

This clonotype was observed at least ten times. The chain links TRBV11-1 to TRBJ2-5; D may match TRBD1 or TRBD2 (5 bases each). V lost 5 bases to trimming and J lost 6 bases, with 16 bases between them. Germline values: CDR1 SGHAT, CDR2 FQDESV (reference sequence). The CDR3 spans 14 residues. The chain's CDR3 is CASSTGTAEKTQYF. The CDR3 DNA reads TGTGCCAGCAGCACCGGGACGGCCGAAAAGACCCAGTACTTC.

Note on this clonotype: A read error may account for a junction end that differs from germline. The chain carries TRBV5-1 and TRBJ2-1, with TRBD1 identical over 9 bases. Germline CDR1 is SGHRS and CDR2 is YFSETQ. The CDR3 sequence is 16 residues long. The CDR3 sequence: CASSFLQGASYDEQFF. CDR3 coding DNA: TGCGCCAGCAGCTTCCTACAGGGGGCCTCCTACGATGAGCAGTTCTTC.

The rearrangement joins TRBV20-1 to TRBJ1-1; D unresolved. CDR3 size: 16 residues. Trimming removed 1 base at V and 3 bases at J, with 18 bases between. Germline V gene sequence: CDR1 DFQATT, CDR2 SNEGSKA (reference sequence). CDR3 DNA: TGCAGTGCTAGAGGTTCAGAGCGGAGAGTGGACACTGAAGCTTTCTTT. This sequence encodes CSARGSERRVDTEAFF.

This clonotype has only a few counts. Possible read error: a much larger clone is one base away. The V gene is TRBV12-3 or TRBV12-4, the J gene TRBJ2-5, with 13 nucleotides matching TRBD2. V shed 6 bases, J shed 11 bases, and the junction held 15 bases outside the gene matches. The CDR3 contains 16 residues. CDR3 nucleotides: TGTGCCAGCAGAAAACTAGCGGGGGGGCCCTTCCATGAGCAGTACTTC. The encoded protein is CASRKLAGGPFHEQYF.

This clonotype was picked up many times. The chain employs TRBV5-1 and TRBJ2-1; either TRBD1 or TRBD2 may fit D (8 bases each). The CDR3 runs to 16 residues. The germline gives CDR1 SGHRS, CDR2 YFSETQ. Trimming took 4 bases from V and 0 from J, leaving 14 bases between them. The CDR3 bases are TGCGCCAGCAGCCCGGGGGGGACAGGCTCCTACAATGAGCAGTTCTTC. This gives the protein CASSPGGTGSYNEQFF.

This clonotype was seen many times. DNA of the CDR3: TGCGCCAGCAGCTTTGAACGAACAGATACGCAGTATTTT. As protein: CASSFERTDTQYF. The chain employs TRBV5-1 and TRBJ2-3, with unresolved D. V was trimmed by 2 bases and J by 3 bases, leaving 7 bases between them. The CDR3 length is 13 residues. CDR1 and CDR2 from the germline V gene are SGHRS and YFSETQ.

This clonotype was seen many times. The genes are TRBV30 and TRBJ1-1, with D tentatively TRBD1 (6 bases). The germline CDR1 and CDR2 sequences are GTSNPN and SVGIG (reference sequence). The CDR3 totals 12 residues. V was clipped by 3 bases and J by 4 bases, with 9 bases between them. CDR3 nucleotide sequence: TGTGCCTGGAGCAGGGGAACCACTGAAGCTTTCTTT. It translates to CAWSRGTTEAFF.

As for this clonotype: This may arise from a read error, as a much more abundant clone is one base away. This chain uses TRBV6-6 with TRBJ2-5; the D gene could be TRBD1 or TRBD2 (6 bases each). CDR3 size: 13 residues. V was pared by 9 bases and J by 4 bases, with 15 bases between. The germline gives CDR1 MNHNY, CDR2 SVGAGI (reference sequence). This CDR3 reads CARGGHSGETQYF. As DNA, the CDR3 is TGTGCCAGGGGGGGACACTCAGGAGAGACCCAGTACTTC.

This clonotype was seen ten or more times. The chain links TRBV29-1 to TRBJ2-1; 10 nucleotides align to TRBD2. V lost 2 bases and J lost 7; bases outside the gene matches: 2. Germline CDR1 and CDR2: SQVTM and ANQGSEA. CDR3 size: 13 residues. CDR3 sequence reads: CSVENSGRNEQFF. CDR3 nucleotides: TGCAGCGTTGAAAATAGCGGGAGGAATGAGCAGTTCTTC.

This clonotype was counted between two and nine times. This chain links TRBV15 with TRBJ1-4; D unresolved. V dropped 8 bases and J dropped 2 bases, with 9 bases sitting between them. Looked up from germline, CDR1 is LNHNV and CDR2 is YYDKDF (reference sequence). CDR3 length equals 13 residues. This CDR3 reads CATQRDTNEKLFF. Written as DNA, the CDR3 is TGTGCCACCCAACGAGATACTAATGAAAAACTGTTTTTT.